The sequence of this T cell receptor (beta chain) was determined in a study of cytotoxic CD8 clonotypes in ibrutinib-treated CLL. The germline V gene encodes CDR1 SGHDT and CDR2 YYEEEE. The CDR3 covers 15 residues. Trimming removed 2 bases from V and 13 bases from J, with 19 bases in between. The repertoire was sequenced with immunoSEQ multiplex PCR; TCRdb's copy has only in-frame clones and lacks some. The data show more than 140,000 clones, around 77% seen once. The rearrangement joins TRBV5-6 to TRBJ2-6; no clear D gene. This specimen consisted of PBMCs, obtained after 12 months of ibrutinib treatment. The TCR was taken from a human donor with chronic lymphocytic leukemia. This CDR3 is CASSFVYSRRSVLTF. CDR3 in DNA: TGTGCCAGCAGCTTCGTTTACAGCCGCCGGTCGGTCCTGACTTTC.